Presented here are 13 T cell receptor beta chains from one specimen sequenced in a study of T cells in Graves' hyperthyroidism and ophthalmopathy. Using RNA transcripts as the source, TCR beta CDR3 regions were amplified. Primed by the HTBI set, a first-round RT-PCR was run on the TCR CDR3. TCRdb re-derived calls from the multiplex PCR reads in MiXCR, one entry per CDR3 protein. The table has approximately 380,000 distinct CDR3 sequences, less than 20% seen once. The sequenced sample was blood. Receptors originate from a man aged 18 to 30 with Graves' ophthalmopathy.

The table lists this clonotype with a few counts. The chain carries TRBV5-1 and TRBJ2-1; no clear D gene. The CDR3 sequence is 15 residues long. In germline, CDR1 is SGHRS, CDR2 YFSETQ. V lost 1 base to trimming and J lost 1 base, with 9 bases between them. The CDR3 here is CASSLMAGSYNEQFF. The CDR3 coding sequence is TGCGCCAGCAGCTTGATGGCAGGTTCCTACAATGAGCAGTTCTTC. Full variable domain (outside the CDR3, taken from reference TRBV5-1 and TRBJ2-1): KAGVTQTPRYLIKTRGQQVTLSCSPISGHRSVSWYQQTPGQGLQFLFEYFSETQRNKGNFPGRFSGRQFSNSRSEMNVSTLELGDSALYLCASSLMAGSYNEQFFGPGTRLTVL.

Only a few counts were recorded for this clonotype. The rearrangement joins TRBV19 to TRBJ2-7; D gene unclear. Germline V gene data show CDR1 as LNHDA and CDR2 as SQIVND (reference sequence). V gave up 7 bases and J gave up 3 bases, with 7 bases separating them. CDR3 size: 11 residues. Here the CDR3 reads CASTRGYEQYF. DNA of the CDR3: TGTGCCAGTACCAGAGGCTACGAGCAGTACTTC.

This rearrangement joins TRBV5-4 to TRBJ2-7, with 15 bases that match TRBD2. The length of the CDR3 is 16 residues. Germline V gene lookup returns CDR1 SGHNT and CDR2 YYREEE (reference sequence). V was clipped by 4 bases and J by 3 bases; unmatched bases: 5. In DNA form, the CDR3 reads TGTGCCAGCAGCACCGGGACTAGCGGGGGGTTCTACGAGCAGTACTTC. The encoded protein is CASSTGTSGGFYEQYF. The whole variable domain, filled in from reference TRBV5-4 and TRBJ2-7, reads ETGVTQSPTHLIKTRGQQVTLRCSSQSGHNTVSWYQQALGQGPQFIFQYYREEENGRGNFPPRFSGLQFPNYSSELNVNALELDDSALYLCASSTGTSGGFYEQYFGPGTRLTVT.

This clonotype was recorded at least ten times. V usage is TRBV5-1 and J usage is TRBJ1-1; perhaps TRBD1 as D (6 bases). Per the germline V gene, CDR1 is SGHRS and CDR2 is YFSETQ. This CDR3 is 17 amino acids long. Trimming stripped 0 bases from V and 0 bases from J, with 15 bases between. The CDR3 here is CASSLDREGPLNTEAFF. The CDR3 DNA reads as TGCGCCAGCAGCTTGGACAGGGAAGGGCCCCTGAACACTGAAGCTTTCTTT.

This clonotype came up many times. The chain employs TRBV5-8 and TRBJ2-1, with 7 bases that match TRBD1. This CDR3 region has 13 residues. After removal of 3 bases from V and 6 bases from J, the junction contained 3 bases not matched to a gene. Germline V CDR1 and CDR2: SGHTS, YDEGEE. In nucleotides, the CDR3 is TGTGCCAGCAGCTCAGGGACAGCCAATGAGCAGTTCTTC. It specifies CASSSGTANEQFF.

The chain joins TRBV6-1 to TRBJ1-5; possibly TRBD1 for D (5 bases). The CDR3 is made up of 15 amino acids. V shed 6 bases and J shed 0 bases, with 12 bases lying between them. Germline V gene lookup returns CDR1 MNHNS and CDR2 SASEGT. Here the CDR3 DNA reads TGTGCCAGCAGATCACAGGTTTATAGCAATCAGCCCCAGCATTTT. Residues: CASRSQVYSNQPQHF.

This clonotype appeared many times. The V gene is TRBV6-2 or TRBV6-3, the J gene TRBJ1-2; 8 bases fit TRBD1. Looked up from germline, CDR1 is MNHEY and CDR2 is SVGEGT. CDR3 length equals 12 residues. The chain's CDR3 is CAAGQESNGYTF. The CDR3 DNA sequence: TGTGCAGCGGGACAGGAATCGAATGGCTACACCTTC.

There are a few counts of this clonotype. This chain uses TRBV12-3 or TRBV12-4 with TRBJ2-3; D remains unclear. V lost 7 bases to trimming and J lost 0 bases, with 5 bases between them. CDR3 length: 12 residues. Here the CDR3 reads CASTRSTDTQYF. The CDR3 region has the DNA TGTGCCAGCACCCGAAGCACAGATACGCAGTATTTT.

This clonotype was counted only a few times. V and J are TRBV5-1 and TRBJ2-1, with D possibly matching TRBD1 (5 bases). Trimming shortened V by 10 bases and J by 7 bases, and 12 bases separated the two germline ends. The germline V gene has CDR1 SGHRS and CDR2 YFSETQ. The CDR3 consists of 11 residues. The CDR3, as DNA: TGCGCCCGACCCAGGGTTAATGAGCAGTTCTTC. This encodes CARPRVNEQFF.

This clonotype was counted many times. The rearrangement uses TRBV12-3 or TRBV12-4 and TRBJ1-1; D uncertain. The CDR3 covers 11 residues. V lost 6 bases, J lost 0 bases, and 2 bases lay in between. DNA of the CDR3: TGTGCCAGCAGGGTGAACACTGAAGCTTTCTTT. This translates into CASRVNTEAFF.

This rearrangement joins TRBV19 to TRBJ2-7, with D perhaps TRBD2 (5 bases). Trimming stripped 3 bases from V and 0 bases from J, with 9 bases between. The CDR3 runs to 14 residues. Germline lookup yields CDR1 LNHDA and CDR2 SQIVND (reference sequence). In DNA, the CDR3 is TGTGCCAGTAGTATGGGAGTTGGCTCCTACGAGCAGTACTTC. It translates to CASSMGVGSYEQYF.

As for this clonotype: A much larger clone is a single base away; this may be a read error. The chain is built from TRBV20-1 and TRBJ2-1; maybe TRBD2 (5 bases). V lost 7 bases, J lost 7 bases, and 17 bases lay in between. Germline assignment: CDR1 DFQATT and CDR2 SNEGSKA (reference sequence). This CDR3 spans 13 amino acids. In DNA, the CDR3 is TGCAGTGTTACTCAGTCCGGGGTTAATGAGCAGTTCTTC. Translated, it gives CSVTQSGVNEQFF.

In its sample, this clonotype was seen many times. The chain combines TRBV12-3 or TRBV12-4 with TRBJ2-1; D perhaps matches TRBD2 (6 bases). This CDR3 has 15 amino acids. Between the trimmed V and J ends, which lost 2 bases and 6 bases, there was a span of 14 bases. The CDR3 here is CASSLWEDPRNEQFF. The CDR3 DNA follows: TGTGCCAGCAGTTTATGGGAGGACCCTCGCAATGAGCAGTTCTTC.